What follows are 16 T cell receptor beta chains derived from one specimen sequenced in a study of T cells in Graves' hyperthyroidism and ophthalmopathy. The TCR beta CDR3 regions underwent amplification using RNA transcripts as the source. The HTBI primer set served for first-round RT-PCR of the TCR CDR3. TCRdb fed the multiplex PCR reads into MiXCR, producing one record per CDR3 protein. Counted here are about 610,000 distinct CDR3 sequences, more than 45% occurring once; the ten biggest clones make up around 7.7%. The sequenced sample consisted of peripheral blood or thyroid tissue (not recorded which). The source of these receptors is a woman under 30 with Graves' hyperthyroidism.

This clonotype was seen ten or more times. The CDR3 nucleotides are TGTGCCAGCAGTGGGTTCAACACTGAAGCTTTCTTT. Translation: CASSGFNTEAFF. This rearrangement joins TRBV25-1 to TRBJ1-1; the D is unclear. This CDR3 region has 12 residues. Between the trimmed V and J ends, which lost 4 bases and 2 bases, there was a span of 5 bases. Germline V gene data show CDR1 as MGHDK and CDR2 as SYGVNS.

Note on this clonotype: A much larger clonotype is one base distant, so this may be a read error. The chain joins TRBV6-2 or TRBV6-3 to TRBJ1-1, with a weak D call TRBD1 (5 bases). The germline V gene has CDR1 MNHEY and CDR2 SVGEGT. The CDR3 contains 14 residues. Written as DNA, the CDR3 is TGTGCCAGCAGTCCAGGGTCCTCCTTGGTAGGAGCTCTCTTT. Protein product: CASSPGSSLVGALF.

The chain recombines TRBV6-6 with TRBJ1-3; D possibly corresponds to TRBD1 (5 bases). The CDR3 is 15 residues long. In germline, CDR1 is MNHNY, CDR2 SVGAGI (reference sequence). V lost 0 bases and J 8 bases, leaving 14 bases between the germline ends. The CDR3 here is CASSYSSGQKDTIYF. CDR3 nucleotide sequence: TGTGCCAGCAGTTACTCGAGCGGACAAAAGGACACCATATATTTT.

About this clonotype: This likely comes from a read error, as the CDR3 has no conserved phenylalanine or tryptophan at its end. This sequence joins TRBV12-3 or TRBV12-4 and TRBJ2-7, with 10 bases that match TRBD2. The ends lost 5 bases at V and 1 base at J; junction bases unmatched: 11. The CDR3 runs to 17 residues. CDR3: CASSHSLTSGRSYEQYL. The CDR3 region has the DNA TGTGCCAGCAGTCACTCTTTGACTAGCGGGCGGTCCTACGAGCAGTACCTC.

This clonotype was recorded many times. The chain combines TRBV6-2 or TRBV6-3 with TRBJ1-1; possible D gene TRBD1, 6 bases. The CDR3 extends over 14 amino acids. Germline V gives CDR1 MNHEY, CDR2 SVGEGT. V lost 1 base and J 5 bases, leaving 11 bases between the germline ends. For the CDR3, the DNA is TGTGCCAGCAGTTACTGGGGGGCGCGAACTGAAGCTTTCTTT. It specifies CASSYWGARTEAFF.

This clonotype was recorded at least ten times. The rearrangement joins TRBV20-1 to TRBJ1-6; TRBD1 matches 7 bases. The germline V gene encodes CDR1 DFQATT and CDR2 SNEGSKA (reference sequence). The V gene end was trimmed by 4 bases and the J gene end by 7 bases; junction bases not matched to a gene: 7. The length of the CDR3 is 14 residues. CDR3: CSANRGSTNSPLHF. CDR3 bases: TGCAGTGCTAACAGGGGCTCCACAAATTCACCCCTCCACTTT.

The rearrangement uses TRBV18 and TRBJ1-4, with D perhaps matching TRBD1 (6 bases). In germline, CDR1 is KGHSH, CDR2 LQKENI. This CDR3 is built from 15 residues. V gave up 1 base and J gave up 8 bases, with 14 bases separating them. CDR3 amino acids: CASSPRTEGEEKLFF. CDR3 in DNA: TGTGCCAGCTCACCACGGACAGAAGGAGAGGAAAAACTGTTTTTT.

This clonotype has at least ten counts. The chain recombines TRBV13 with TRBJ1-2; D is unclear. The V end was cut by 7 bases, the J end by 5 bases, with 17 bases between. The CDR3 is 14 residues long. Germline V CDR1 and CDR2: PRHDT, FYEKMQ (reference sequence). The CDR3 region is CASKWGGEEYGYTF. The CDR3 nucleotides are TGTGCCAGCAAATGGGGAGGCGAGGAGTATGGCTACACCTTC.

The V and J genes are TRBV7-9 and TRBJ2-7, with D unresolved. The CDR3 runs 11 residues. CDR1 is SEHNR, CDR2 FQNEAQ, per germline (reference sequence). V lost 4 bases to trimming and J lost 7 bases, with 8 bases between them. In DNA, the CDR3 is TGTGCCAGCAGCTGGGGATTTGAGCAGTACTTC. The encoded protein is CASSWGFEQYF.

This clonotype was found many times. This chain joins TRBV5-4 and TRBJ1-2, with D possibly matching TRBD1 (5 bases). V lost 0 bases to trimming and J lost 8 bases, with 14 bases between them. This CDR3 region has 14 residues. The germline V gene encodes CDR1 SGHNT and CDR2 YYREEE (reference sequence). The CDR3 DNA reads TGTGCCAGCAGCTTGGATGCGGGGCGCTTAGGCTACACCTTC. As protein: CASSLDAGRLGYTF.

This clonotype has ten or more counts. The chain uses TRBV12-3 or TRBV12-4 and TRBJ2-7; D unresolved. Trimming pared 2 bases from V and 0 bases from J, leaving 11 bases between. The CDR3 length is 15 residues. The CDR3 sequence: CASSLYGYGSYEQYF. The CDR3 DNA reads TGTGCCAGCAGTTTATATGGGTACGGCTCCTACGAGCAGTACTTC.

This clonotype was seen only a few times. The CDR3 bases are TGCGCCAGCAGCCAAGAACCGGGGGGGACTGAAGCTTTCTTT. This translates into CASSQEPGGTEAFF. V and J are TRBV4-3 and TRBJ1-1; D is perhaps TRBD1 (5 bases). CDR1 and CDR2 (germline): LGHNA, YSLEER. V was cut by 0 bases and J by 5 bases, with 10 bases left in between. The CDR3 totals 14 residues.

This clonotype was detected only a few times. CDR3 sequence: CASGFGGASTETQYF. The CDR3 DNA follows: TGTGCTAGTGGTTTTGGAGGGGCCTCCACGGAGACCCAGTACTTC. V usage is TRBV12-5 and J usage is TRBJ2-5, with D possibly being TRBD2 (6 bases). Germline V lookup: CDR1 LGHNT, CDR2 FRNRAP. Trimming pared 3 bases from V and 5 bases from J, leaving 16 bases between. There are 15 residues in the CDR3.

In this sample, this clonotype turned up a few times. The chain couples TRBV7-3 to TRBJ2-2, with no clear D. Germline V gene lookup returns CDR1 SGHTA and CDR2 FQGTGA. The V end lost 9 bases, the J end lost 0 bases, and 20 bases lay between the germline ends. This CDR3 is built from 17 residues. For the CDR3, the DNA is TGTGCCAGTACTAAAACCCCCGGGCACTCGAACACCGGGGAGCTGTTTTTT. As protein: CASTKTPGHSNTGELFF.

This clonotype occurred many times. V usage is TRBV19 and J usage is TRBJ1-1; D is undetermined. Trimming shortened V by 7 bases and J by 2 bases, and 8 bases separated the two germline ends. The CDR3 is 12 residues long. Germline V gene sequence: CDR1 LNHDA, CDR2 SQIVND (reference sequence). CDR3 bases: TGTGCCAGTAAGGCCGATAACACTGAAGCTTTCTTT. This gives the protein CASKADNTEAFF.

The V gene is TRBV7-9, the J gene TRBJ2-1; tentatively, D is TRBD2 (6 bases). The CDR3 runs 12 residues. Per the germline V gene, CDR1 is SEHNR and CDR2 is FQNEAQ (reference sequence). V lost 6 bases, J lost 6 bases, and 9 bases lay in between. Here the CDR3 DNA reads TGTGCCAGCAGTCCGACTAGCAATGAGCAGTTCTTC. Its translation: CASSPTSNEQFF.